Sequencing of this TCR beta chain was carried out in a study of T cell repertoires in cytomegalovirus infection. As for the study in general: Used in the study were CMV epitopes, some recently identified and HLA-C-restricted, others well-studied and HLA-B-restricted. The study, taken as a whole, reports: The ex vivo response was dominated by HLA-C-restricted CMV-specific TCR beta clonotypes.

The V end lost 4 bases, the J end lost 1 base, and 22 bases lay between the germline ends. Germline V gene sequence: CDR1 MNHEY, CDR2 SVGEGT. The CDR3 has 18 residues. Concerning this clonotype itself: Its specificity is unknown.

TCRdb re-called the reads through MiXCR, storing one row per CDR3 protein. The data show about 920,000 distinct CDR3 sequences, roughly 30% seen once. The chain uses TRBV6-2 or TRBV6-3 and TRBJ1-1; perhaps TRBD1 as D (5 bases). The origin of this receptor is a human donor in good health (CMV status not recorded). Some clones in this sample may be carry-over from other donors' samples. The source material was cultured CD8+ T cells from PBMCs, sampled from culture after CMV antigen stimulation. The CDR3 is CASSCAPGDPSENTEAFF. DNA of the CDR3: TGTGCCAGCAGTTGCGCTCCGGGGGACCCGAGTGAGAACACTGAAGCTTTCTTT.